This TCR beta chain originates from a study of T cells after yellow fever vaccination (dated by TCRdb to about 2019). In the study overall: Libraries from fractions with low cell numbers were prepared with the SMART-Seq v4 Ultra Low Input RNA kit. To track T-cell clones before and after primary and booster YFV17D yellow fever vaccination, bulk TCR alpha and beta repertoires were sequenced longitudinally. Two healthy male donors, one aged 18 to 30 and one aged 30 to 40 years, made up the cohort. Blood samples were taken at several timepoints before and after primary and secondary immunization, and bulk PBMC replicates and cell subsets were isolated.

This clonotype was recorded a few times. Its antigen is unknown. There are no base qualities to consult, and no much larger clone falls within one base. TCR cDNA was synthesized by 5'RACE template switching, through which a universal primer site and unique molecular identifiers were introduced. Priming of cDNA synthesis was performed from both the TCR alpha and TCR beta constant segments. Libraries were amplified in two PCR steps, with sample barcodes and sequencing adapters added in the second step. Sequencing of the libraries was done on either Illumina HiSeq 2500 (2x100 bp) or NovaSeq (2x150 bp). The authors' analysis ran thus. Reads were demultiplexed and collapsed into UMI consensus sequences with MIGEC, and V(D)J alignment was performed with MiXCR. Vaccine-responding clonotypes were identified with edgeR using replicate PBMC samples, with FDR below 0.01 and a log2 fold change above 5 up to day 15 being required. Each bulk clonotype was labeled CD4 or CD8 based on which sequenced repertoire, CD4 or CD8, contained the clonotype at higher abundance. The raw public reads went through TCRdb reprocessing: fastp at Q25, MiXCR clone calling, in-frame beta chains kept. Under each unique CDR3 protein, matching rows form one entry showing the most common genes and DNA. None of the V and J calls come from the authors' own analysis; TCRdb made them. The sample table records approximately 600,000 distinct CDR3 sequences; 9% to 15% of these occur just once. About 15% of the sample rests with the top ten.

Results the study describes overall, beyond this receptor: The study included only a couple of donors, which limits how far the findings can be generalized. Most clones expanded after primary vaccination were re-detected after the booster (just under 97% of CD4 and 80% to 90% of CD8), suggesting broad memory maintenance. Compared with the primary T-cell response, the secondary T-cell response was weaker but faster, peaking on day 5 rather than day 15. FACS-sorted repertoires could contain abundant contaminating clonotypes from the bulk population, so computational filtering was required. A small fraction of clonotypes showed up in both the CD4 and CD8 compartments, probably as a result of convergent recombination.

In light of the paper, this sample's treatment or condition label describes: live attenuated yellow fever vaccine strain. At each blood-draw timepoint, two biological replicates of bulk PBMCs were obtained. A standard Ficoll-Paque protocol was used to isolate PBMCs from peripheral blood. TriZol was used to extract RNA from bulk PBMCs, CD4 and CD8 fractions, and dextramer-positive and dextramer-negative fractions. From a lookup of the germline V gene, CDR1 and CDR2 are SNHLY and FYNNEI. V sheds 6 bases and J sheds 3 bases, leaving 14 bases between their ends. Its CDR3 holds 15 amino acids, cysteine through phenylalanine. The CDR3 DNA has 45 bases and is translated from base 1.

The sequence was collected from a man aged 30 to 45 who received the YFV17D yellow fever vaccine. The sequences come from PBMCs, collected on the day of the yellow fever booster vaccination. Rearrangement joined TRBV2 to TRBJ2-2, with the D gene uncertain. The sequenced DNA is TGTGCCAGCAGCGCCCCGAAGGGCTACACCGGGGAGCTGTTTTTT. This codes for CASSAPKGYTGELFF.